The 32 T cell receptor beta chains listed next were all sequenced from one sample in a study of CD8+CD57+ T cells in acquired aplastic anemia. Profiles of TCR beta VDJ and CDR3 were generated from a genomic DNA template. Each CDR3 protein is one row after TCRdb ran MiXCR on the reads. This sample has fewer than 200,000 distinct CDR3 sequences; less than 60% occur once, and the top ten carry 1.8%. Patients sequenced had flow cytometry evidence of CD8+CD57+ cell expansion. Sequences were obtained from sorted CD4+, CD8+, or CD8+CD57+ T cells (not recorded which) from PBMCs. These receptors were collected from a human donor with aplastic anemia.

This clonotype was observed many times. The V call is TRBV5-1, the J call TRBJ1-1; D may be TRBD1 (6 bases). This CDR3 contains 14 residues. Trimming cost V 4 bases and J 3 bases, with 13 bases left between them. Germline CDR1 is SGHRS and CDR2 is YFSETQ. The DNA of the CDR3 is TGCGCCAGCAGCACCGGTTACAGGGACACTGAAGCTTTCTTT. Translating gives CASSTGYRDTEAFF.

This CDR3 reads CSVEEGQLNYGYTF. The CDR3 bases are TGCAGCGTTGAAGAGGGGCAGCTAAACTATGGCTACACCTTC. This chain connects TRBV29-1 to TRBJ1-2, with D possibly being TRBD1 (5 bases). With 0 bases removed from V and 2 bases from J, the gap between germline ends came to 10 bases. This CDR3 has 14 residues. Germline CDR1 SQVTM, CDR2 ANQGSEA.

J is TRBJ1-1 and V is TRBV20-1; perhaps TRBD1 as D (5 bases). The CDR3 totals 13 residues. V was pared by 5 bases and J by 2 bases, with 12 bases between. CDR1 DFQATT and CDR2 SNEGSKA come from the germline V gene (reference sequence). CDR3: CSASRGSNTEAFF. The CDR3 nucleotides read TGCAGTGCTTCCCGGGGCAGCAACACTGAAGCTTTCTTT.

In its sample, this clonotype was seen many times. The genes are TRBV9 and TRBJ2-1; 7 nucleotides line up with TRBD2. CDR1 and CDR2 from the germline V gene are SGDLS and YYNGEE. The CDR3 totals 16 residues. Losses at the gene ends were 0 bases for V and 7 bases for J; bases not matched to a gene: 10. The CDR3 is CASSVGPSRGVNEQFF. The CDR3, as DNA: TGTGCCAGCAGCGTAGGCCCCAGCCGGGGGGTGAATGAGCAGTTCTTC.

The chain combines TRBV5-4 with TRBJ2-7, with TRBD1 identical over 7 bases. The CDR3 runs to 14 residues. Looked up from germline, CDR1 is SGHNT and CDR2 is YYREEE (reference sequence). Trimming at V came to 0 bases and at J to 0 bases, leaving 0 bases not matched to a gene. CDR3 bases: TGTGCCAGCAGCTTGGGGGACAGCTCCTACGAGCAGTACTTC. Its translation is CASSLGDSSYEQYF.

This sequence joins TRBV25-1 and TRBJ1-3; D remains unclear. Trimming took off 0 bases at V and 0 bases at J, with 15 bases between the two ends. This CDR3 contains 18 residues. CDR1 is MGHDK, CDR2 SYGVNS, per germline. The CDR3 loop reads CASSEYYLGPHSGNTIYF. DNA of the CDR3: TGTGCCAGCAGTGAATATTACCTGGGTCCCCACTCTGGAAACACCATATATTTT.

This clonotype has at least ten counts. CDR3: CASSSTGAGANVLTF. CDR3 bases: TGCGCCAGCAGCTCAACAGGGGCTGGGGCCAACGTCCTGACTTTC. V is TRBV5-1 and J is TRBJ2-6; TRBD1 aligns across 7 bases. V shed 3 bases, J shed 2 bases, and the junction held 2 bases outside the gene matches. Per the germline V gene, CDR1 is SGHRS and CDR2 is YFSETQ. This CDR3 region has 15 residues. Supplemented by reference TRBV5-1 and TRBJ2-6, the full variable domain reads KAGVTQTPRYLIKTRGQQVTLSCSPISGHRSVSWYQQTPGQGLQFLFEYFSETQRNKGNFPGRFSGRQFSNSRSEMNVSTLELGDSALYLCASSSTGAGANVLTFGAGSRLTVL.

This clonotype has only one observation. This sequence joins TRBV4-1 and TRBJ1-5; TRBD1 is a possible D gene (5 bases). With 0 bases removed from V and 2 bases from J, the gap between germline ends came to 8 bases. The germline gives CDR1 MGHRA, CDR2 YSYEKL. The CDR3 totals 15 residues. In DNA, the CDR3 is TGCGCCAGCAGCCAAGATACGGGGGGCAATCAGCCCCAGCATTTT. This encodes CASSQDTGGNQPQHF.

This chain links TRBV5-6 with TRBJ2-1; the match to TRBD2 covers 12 bases. J lost 9 bases, V lost 4 bases, and 5 bases had no gene match. CDR3 size: 14 residues. CDR1 is SGHDT and CDR2 is YYEEEE in the germline V gene. The CDR3 sequence is CASSPGLAGGEQFF. CDR3 nucleotide sequence: TGTGCCAGCAGCCCGGGACTAGCGGGTGGTGAGCAGTTCTTC.

This clonotype was observed many times. The chain employs TRBV2 and TRBJ1-5; possibly TRBD1 for D (5 bases). The germline V gene has CDR1 SNHLY and CDR2 FYNNEI. V dropped 5 bases and J dropped 1 base, with 12 bases sitting between them. The CDR3 consists of 15 residues. The CDR3 region has the DNA TGTGCCAGCAGTAAAGACAGTACGAGCAATCAGCCCCAGCATTTT. It codes for CASSKDSTSNQPQHF.

Many counts were recorded for this clonotype. V and J are TRBV6-1 and TRBJ1-5; D is unclear. The germline V gene has CDR1 MNHNS and CDR2 SASEGT. V shed 4 bases and J shed 5 bases, with 15 bases lying between them. The CDR3 is made up of 15 amino acids. DNA of the CDR3: TGTGCCAGCAGTGGACCGGGAGGGAGGGATCAGCCCCAGCATTTT. Translating gives CASSGPGGRDQPQHF.

For this clonotype: One junction end disagrees with the germline gene, perhaps due to a read error. The CDR3, as DNA: TGTGCCAGCAGTTCGCAAGGTGCCGGTGAGCAGTATTTT. Translating gives CASSSQGAGEQYF. V usage is TRBV10-3 and J usage is TRBJ2-3; D is unclear. CDR1 and CDR2 (germline): ENHRY, SYGVKD. There are 13 residues in the CDR3.

This clonotype came up many times. The chain recombines TRBV6-1 with TRBJ1-1; 7 nucleotides match TRBD1. Unmatched junction bases numbered 4, after V lost 5 bases and J lost 1 base. The CDR3 sequence is 14 residues long. Germline CDR1 and CDR2: MNHNS and SASEGT. The CDR3 loop reads CASSRDRANTEAFF. The CDR3, as DNA: TGTGCCAGCAGTCGCGACAGGGCGAACACTGAAGCTTTCTTT.

This clonotype was seen ten or more times. The chain employs TRBV7-2 and TRBJ2-7; 10 bases agree with TRBD2. The V segment lost 1 base and the J segment 9 bases; nucleotides outside the gene matches: 9. CDR3 length: 15 residues. Germline assignment: CDR1 SGHTA and CDR2 FQGNSA. The CDR3 here is CASSLDPSGRGVQYF. The DNA of the CDR3 is TGTGCCAGCAGCTTAGACCCTAGCGGGAGAGGAGTGCAGTACTTC.

Many counts were recorded for this clonotype. The J gene is TRBJ2-7, the V gene TRBV11-2; 7 bases agree with TRBD2. The ends lost 0 bases at V and 3 bases at J; junction bases unmatched: 8. The CDR3 consists of 16 residues. The germline V gene encodes CDR1 SGHAT and CDR2 FQNNGV. The CDR3 protein is CASSLDGGSSYYEQYF. CDR3 DNA sequence: TGTGCCAGCAGCTTAGATGGCGGGAGTTCTTACTACGAGCAGTACTTC.

This clonotype occurred once. At one end, the junction sequence differs from germline, possibly due to a read error. The CDR3 here is CGAQDRALEQFF. CDR3 sequence (DNA): TGCGGTGCCCAGGACAGGGCGTTGGAGCAGTTCTTC. J is TRBJ2-1 and V is TRBV20-1, with 8 bases that match TRBD1. Germline CDR1 and CDR2: DFQATT and SNEGSKA (reference sequence). This CDR3 is 12 amino acids long.

The V and J genes are TRBV20-1 and TRBJ2-5; D not certain. Germline V gives CDR1 DFQATT, CDR2 SNEGSKA (reference sequence). The CDR3 extends over 11 amino acids. CDR3 in amino acids: CGHYQQETQYF. The CDR3 nucleotides read TGCGGTCACTACCAACAAGAGACCCAGTACTTC.

At least ten counts were recorded for this clonotype. V usage is TRBV20-1 and J usage is TRBJ2-7, with D possibly TRBD2 on 6 matching bases. The germline V gene encodes CDR1 DFQATT and CDR2 SNEGSKA (reference sequence). The CDR3 is made up of 13 amino acids. V was cut by 2 bases and J by 7 bases, with 15 bases left in between. In nucleotides, the CDR3 is TGCAGTGCTAGAACGGGGGAACGAAAAGAGCAGTACTTC. This encodes CSARTGERKEQYF.

Turning to this clonotype: A clone one base away is much larger, so this may be a read error. The CDR3 does not end in the conserved phenylalanine or tryptophan, so this is likely a read error. The chain recombines TRBV5-1 with TRBJ2-1, with TRBD2 matching over 9 bases. Trimming removed 0 bases from V and 5 bases from J; junction bases left unmatched: 9. The germline gives CDR1 SGHRS, CDR2 YFSETQ. CDR3 length equals 17 residues. In nucleotides, the CDR3 is TGCGCCAGCAGCTTGGGGGGGACTAGCCCTTCCAACAATGAGCAGTTCCTC. Its translation is CASSLGGTSPSNNEQFL.

With respect to this clonotype: One end of the junction fails to match germline, which may point to a read error. The chain employs TRBV7-9 and TRBJ2-1, with D maybe TRBD1 (6 bases). Germline V gene data show CDR1 as SEHNR and CDR2 as FQNEAQ (reference sequence). The CDR3 has 13 amino acids. The CDR3 DNA reads as TGTGCCAGCAGCTTATCAGGGGCGAGTGGGCAGTGCTTC. This sequence encodes CASSLSGASGQCF.

This chain connects TRBV18 to TRBJ1-6, with D uncertain. In germline, CDR1 is KGHSH, CDR2 LQKENI. V was pared by 6 bases and J by 5 bases, with 11 bases between. This CDR3 is 14 amino acids long. The CDR3 DNA reads TGTGCCAGCTCCCCAGGACGGAATAATTCACCCCTCCACTTT. Translation: CASSPGRNNSPLHF.

This clonotype was counted at least ten times. This chain links TRBV7-3 with TRBJ2-1; D could derive from TRBD1 or TRBD2 (5 bases each). CDR3 length: 15 amino acids. CDR1 and CDR2 from the germline V gene are SGHTA and FQGTGA. Trimming took 3 bases from V and 6 from J, leaving 15 bases between them. The CDR3 sequence: CASSFADTGTNEQFF. For the CDR3, the DNA is TGTGCCAGCAGCTTTGCCGACACCGGGACCAATGAGCAGTTCTTC.

The rearrangement joins TRBV27 to TRBJ1-3; a weak D match, TRBD1 (5 bases). V shed 2 bases and J shed 4 bases, with 9 bases lying between them. This CDR3 region has 14 residues. Per germline, CDR1 MNHEY and CDR2 SMNVEV (reference sequence). The DNA for the CDR3 is TGTGCCAGCAGTTTAGGGGGAGGCGGAAACACCATATATTTT. This gives the protein CASSLGGGGNTIYF.

The table lists this clonotype with many counts. The CDR3 bases are TGTGCCAGCAGTGACGGGCCCAATGAGCAGTTCTTC. It yields the protein CASSDGPNEQFF. The V gene is TRBV6-4, the J gene TRBJ2-1; no clear D gene. From germline, CDR1 is MRHNA and CDR2 SNTAGT. This CDR3 has 12 residues. Trimming left V 2 bases short and J 6 bases short, with 5 bases between.

In regard to this clonotype: This may come from a read error, since a much larger clone is one base off. J is TRBJ2-1 and V is TRBV5-1, with no clear D. The CDR3 runs 14 residues. In germline, CDR1 is SGHRS, CDR2 YFSETQ. CDR3 in DNA: TGCGCCAGCCTGTCGCCAAGCTCCTGCAATGAGCAGTTCTTC. This encodes CASLSPSSCNEQFF.

On this clonotype: A much larger clone differs by one base, so this may be a read error. The chain carries TRBV28 and TRBJ1-4; no clear D gene. Germline CDR1 and CDR2: MDHEN and SYDVKM. This CDR3 comprises 14 residues. V was shortened by 7 bases and J by 3 bases, with 12 bases between the two germline ends. In nucleotides, the CDR3 is TGTGCCAGCACCGGAGTTGCAGCTAATGAAAAACTGTTTTTT. Translated: CASTGVAANEKLFF.

This clonotype was observed a few times. The chain employs TRBV3-1 and TRBJ2-2, with TRBD1 matching 7 bases. Germline V gives CDR1 LGHDT, CDR2 YNNKEL (reference sequence). The CDR3 totals 16 residues. The junction had 6 bases not matched to a gene; V was cut back by 0 bases and J by 5 bases. Here the CDR3 reads CASSQDTGVETGELFF. DNA of the CDR3: TGTGCCAGCAGCCAAGATACAGGGGTGGAGACCGGGGAGCTGTTTTTT.

This clonotype was detected only once. The rearrangement uses TRBV10-3 and TRBJ2-2, with no clear D. This CDR3 has 16 residues. The V end was cut by 6 bases, the J end by 0 bases, with 14 bases between. Germline assignment: CDR1 ENHRY and CDR2 SYGVKD. The CDR3 loop is CAISDNSVSNTGELFF. The CDR3 nucleotides read TGTGCCATCAGCGATAACAGCGTTTCGAACACCGGGGAGCTGTTTTTT.

Many counts were recorded for this clonotype. The CDR3: CASSLHPQYEQYF. In DNA, the CDR3 is TGTGCCAGCAGCTTGCATCCTCAATACGAGCAGTACTTC. This chain joins TRBV5-8 and TRBJ2-7; D unclear. Germline V gene data show CDR1 as SGHTS and CDR2 as YDEGEE. The CDR3 loop spans 13 amino acids. V shed 1 base and J shed 4 bases, with 9 bases lying between them.

The V and J genes are TRBV29-1 and TRBJ2-7; D tentatively reads TRBD1 or TRBD2 (5 bases each). CDR1 and CDR2 (germline): SQVTM, ANQGSEA. This CDR3 is built from 14 residues. CDR3 in amino acids: CSARDFQGRYEQYF. The CDR3 DNA reads as TGCAGTGCTAGAGATTTCCAGGGACGATACGAGCAGTACTTC.

This clonotype was seen many times. Here the CDR3 DNA reads TGCGCCAGCAGCTTAGGTCCGGAGGGACGGTCATACGAGCAGTACTTC. Amino acids: CASSLGPEGRSYEQYF. The chain combines TRBV5-1 with TRBJ2-7, with a weak D call TRBD2 (6 bases). The germline V gene encodes CDR1 SGHRS and CDR2 YFSETQ. The CDR3 consists of 16 residues. Trimming stripped 2 bases from V and 4 bases from J, with 19 bases between. The complete variable domain, with remaining parts taken from reference TRBV5-1 and TRBJ2-7, reads KAGVTQTPRYLIKTRGQQVTLSCSPISGHRSVSWYQQTPGQGLQFLFEYFSETQRNKGNFPGRFSGRQFSNSRSEMNVSTLELGDSALYLCASSLGPEGRSYEQYFGPGTRLTVT.

This chain connects TRBV5-1 to TRBJ1-2; D is undetermined. CDR1 and CDR2 from the germline V gene are SGHRS and YFSETQ. This CDR3 spans 14 amino acids. Trimming shortened V by 4 bases and J by 4 bases, and 14 bases separated the two germline ends. CDR3 bases: TGCGCCAGCAGCCAGGAGGCGGTCTGCTATGGCTACACCTTC. Amino acids: CASSQEAVCYGYTF. Full variable domain (outside the CDR3, taken from reference TRBV5-1 and TRBJ1-2): KAGVTQTPRYLIKTRGQQVTLSCSPISGHRSVSWYQQTPGQGLQFLFEYFSETQRNKGNFPGRFSGRQFSNSRSEMNVSTLELGDSALYLCASSQEAVCYGYTFGSGTRLTVV.